One sample yielded the 24 T cell receptor beta chains listed below, sequenced in a study of T cell changes during pregnancy in multiple sclerosis. Sequenced by immunoSEQ multiplex PCR; TCRdb stores in-frame clones only, minus some. This sample yields about 14,000 clones, of which roughly 84% are seen a single time; 15% to 20% belongs to the top ten. Material: CD8+ T cells from peripheral blood mononuclear cells, obtained after pregnancy. The receptors derive from a female donor in good health, enrolled as a control in a pregnancy study.

The chain employs TRBV27 and TRBJ2-7, with 12 bases matching TRBD1. The germline CDR1 and CDR2 sequences are MNHEY and SMNVEV (reference sequence). The CDR3 is 16 residues long. Germline trimming cut 4 bases from V and 6 bases from J; bases unmatched to any gene: 10. CDR3 residues: CASSSSPGQGAGEQYF. The CDR3 DNA follows: TGTGCCAGCAGTTCTTCACCGGGACAGGGGGCGGGCGAGCAGTACTTC.

This chain links TRBV14 with TRBJ2-3; D may be TRBD2 (6 bases). Germline V CDR1 and CDR2: SGHDN, FVKESK. The CDR3 runs to 16 residues. Trimming took 5 bases from V and 0 from J, leaving 15 bases between them. CDR3 protein: CASSLHSGTSTDTQYF. CDR3 bases: TGTGCCAGCAGCTTGCATAGCGGTACTAGCACAGATACGCAGTATTTT. The whole variable domain, filled in from reference TRBV14 and TRBJ2-3, reads EAGVTQFPSHSVIEKGQTVTLRCDPISGHDNLYWYRRVMGKEIKFLLHFVKESKQDESGMPNNRFLAERTGGTYSTLKVQPAELEDSGVYFCASSLHSGTSTDTQYFGPGTRLTVL.

The chain combines TRBV10-3 with TRBJ2-7; the D is unclear. V gave up 8 bases and J gave up 0 bases, with 8 bases separating them. From germline, CDR1 is ENHRY and CDR2 SYGVKD. This CDR3 has 12 residues. CDR3 bases: TGTGCCATCCTCGACAACTCCTACGAGCAGTACTTC. This gives the protein CAILDNSYEQYF.

This chain joins TRBV7-9 and TRBJ2-5, with TRBD1 matching 8 bases. The J segment lost 6 bases and the V segment lost 10 bases, leaving 13 bases of the junction unmatched. The CDR3 is made up of 14 amino acids. In germline, CDR1 is SEHNR, CDR2 FQNEAQ (reference sequence). CDR3 coding DNA: TGTGCCACCGGCCCCAGGGGGCTCGATCAGACCCAGTACTTC. Residues: CATGPRGLDQTQYF.

The chain couples TRBV7-2 to TRBJ1-6; 7 nucleotides agree with TRBD1. This CDR3 is built from 17 residues. The germline CDR1 and CDR2 sequences are SGHTA and FQGNSA. Trimming at V came to 5 bases and at J to 6 bases, leaving 13 bases not matched to a gene. CDR3 sequence (DNA): TGTGCCAGCAGCGGCAGACAGGGTGGGGGAATTAATTCACCCCTCCACTTT. It specifies CASSGRQGGGINSPLHF.

This clone was seen a few times. The chain carries TRBV7-2 and TRBJ2-1; D remains unclear. Germline CDR1 SGHTA, CDR2 FQGNSA. Trimming took 5 bases from V and 0 from J, leaving 14 bases between them. This CDR3 is built from 16 residues. The CDR3: CASSATELSSYNEQFF. CDR3 nucleotide sequence: TGTGCCAGCAGCGCGACGGAGTTAAGCTCCTACAATGAGCAGTTCTTC.

The V and J genes are TRBV6-6 and TRBJ2-3; TRBD1 matches at 10 bases. CDR3 length: 15 residues. After removal of 6 bases from V and 4 bases from J, the junction contained 7 bases not matched to a gene. From germline, CDR1 is MNHNY and CDR2 SVGAGI (reference sequence). In nucleotides, the CDR3 is TGTGCCAGCAGACCCGGGACAGGGGAATCAGATACGCAGTATTTT. Residues: CASRPGTGESDTQYF.

This chain joins TRBV19 and TRBJ2-1; the match to TRBD2 covers 9 bases. In germline, CDR1 is LNHDA, CDR2 SQIVND (reference sequence). J lost 1 base, V lost 5 bases, and 0 bases had no gene match. The CDR3 length is 14 residues. CDR3 bases: TGTGCCAGTAGTCTAGCGGGATCCTACAATGAGCAGTTCTTC. It translates to CASSLAGSYNEQFF.

The chain links TRBV6-6 to TRBJ2-1; 14 nucleotides line up with TRBD2. V shed 5 bases and J 9 bases; nucleotides not matched to a gene: 9. The germline V gene encodes CDR1 MNHNY and CDR2 SVGAGI (reference sequence). The CDR3 extends over 16 amino acids. The CDR3 DNA reads TGTGCCAGCAGTCTGACTAGCGGGAGGGAGGGCTGTGAGCAGTTCTTC. Translating gives CASSLTSGREGCEQFF.

This clone is a singleton in its sample. The chain has TRBV7-8 and TRBJ2-5; a weak D match, TRBD1 (6 bases). This CDR3 contains 11 residues. Germline CDR1 reads SGHVS; CDR2 reads FQNEAQ. Trimming left V 5 bases short and J 5 bases short, with 6 bases between. The CDR3 loop is CASSGGETQYF. CDR3 DNA: TGTGCCAGCAGCGGGGGCGAGACCCAGTACTTC. Supplemented by reference TRBV7-8 and TRBJ2-5, the full variable domain reads GAGVSQSPRYKVAKRGQDVALRCDPISGHVSLFWYQQALGQGPEFLTYFQNEAQLDKSGLPSDRFFAERPEGSVSTLKIQRTQQEDSAVYLCASSGGETQYFGPGTRLLVL.

The chain employs TRBV9 and TRBJ2-2; TRBD2 agrees at 11 bases. Germline V gene sequence: CDR1 SGDLS, CDR2 YYNGEE. The V and J ends lost 3 bases and 7 bases, in that order; junction bases with no gene match: 8. CDR3 length: 16 amino acids. CDR3 residues: CASSAHSGGASGELFF. The CDR3 coding sequence is TGTGCCAGCAGCGCCCATAGCGGGGGGGCTAGCGGGGAGCTGTTTTTT.

V is TRBV4-1 and J is TRBJ2-7, with a tentative D call TRBD2 (5 bases). CDR1 is MGHRA, CDR2 YSYEKL, per germline. This CDR3 has 15 residues. V was clipped by 1 base and J by 3 bases, with 13 bases between them. The CDR3 sequence is CASSQGYSGVYEQYF. CDR3 in DNA: TGCGCCAGCAGCCAAGGATACAGCGGAGTCTACGAGCAGTACTTC.

This clone was counted once. The chain joins TRBV7-8 to TRBJ1-1, with 10 bases aligning to TRBD1. Germline CDR1 SGHVS, CDR2 FQNEAQ. The CDR3 spans 18 residues. The J segment lost 4 bases and the V segment lost 5 bases, leaving 16 bases of the junction unmatched. CDR3 in amino acids: CASSNRQGADYLGTEAFF. CDR3 in DNA: TGTGCCAGCAGCAACCGACAGGGGGCGGACTATTTGGGCACTGAAGCTTTCTTT.

The chain uses TRBV12-5 and TRBJ1-1; TRBD1 might be the D (6 bases). CDR3 length: 15 residues. From germline, CDR1 is LGHNT and CDR2 FRNRAP. Trimming left V 3 bases short and J 5 bases short, with 16 bases between. CDR3 region: CASGFFTGYDTEAFF. CDR3 in DNA: TGTGCTAGTGGTTTTTTCACAGGGTATGATACTGAAGCTTTCTTT.

This clone was detected only once. The chain joins TRBV5-1 to TRBJ2-7; TRBD1 matches at 10 bases. V dropped 3 bases and J dropped 5; count of bases not matched to a gene: 8. The CDR3 has 15 residues. The germline V gene encodes CDR1 SGHRS and CDR2 YFSETQ. The CDR3 loop is CASSSPWDRGHEQYF. The CDR3 DNA is TGCGCCAGCAGCTCACCCTGGGACAGGGGCCACGAGCAGTACTTC.

The rearrangement uses TRBV11-2 and TRBJ2-3, with a tentative D call TRBD2 (6 bases). The CDR3 spans 15 residues. Germline CDR1 reads SGHAT; CDR2 reads FQNNGV. V lost 4 bases and J 2 bases, leaving 13 bases between the germline ends. DNA for the CDR3: TGTGCCAGCAGCTCCCGGGGAGGACTCACAGATACGCAGTATTTT. Its translation is CASSSRGGLTDTQYF. Looking up the rest from reference TRBV11-2 and TRBJ2-3 gives the full variable domain: EAGVAQSPRYKIIEKRQSVAFWCNPISGHATLYWYQQILGQGPKLLIQFQNNGVVDDSQLPKDRFSAERLKGVDSTLKIQPAKLEDSAVYLCASSSRGGLTDTQYFGPGTRLTVL.

The rearrangement joins TRBV5-1 to TRBJ2-1, with D perhaps TRBD2 (6 bases). This CDR3 contains 13 residues. The germline gives CDR1 SGHRS, CDR2 YFSETQ. V was pared by 0 bases and J by 8 bases, with 9 bases between. DNA for the CDR3: TGCGCCAGCAGCTTGGGCCGGGGGTATGAGCAGTTCTTC. Protein sequence: CASSLGRGYEQFF.

This chain links TRBV7-9 with TRBJ1-1; possibly TRBD1 for D (5 bases). The CDR3 has 15 residues. Deletions cut 8 bases from V and 5 bases from J, with 21 bases between. CDR1 and CDR2 from the germline V gene are SEHNR and FQNEAQ (reference sequence). CDR3 coding DNA: TGTGCCAGCTATTCGGGGGGGGGAGGGTCGACTGAAGCTTTCTTT. Its protein product is CASYSGGGGSTEAFF. The entire variable domain, with the rest obtained from reference TRBV7-9 and TRBJ1-1, is as follows: DTGVSQNPRHKITKRGQNVTFRCDPISEHNRLYWYRQTLGQGPEFLTYFQNEAQLEKSRLLSDRFSAERPKGSFSTLEIQRTEQGDSAMYLCASYSGGGGSTEAFFGQGTRLTVV.

This clone was observed a handful of times. This rearrangement joins TRBV4-3 to TRBJ1-1; D possibly corresponds to TRBD1 (5 bases). This CDR3 comprises 13 residues. CDR1 LGHNA and CDR2 YSLEER come from the germline V gene. Between the trimmed V and J ends, which lost 0 bases and 7 bases, there was a span of 9 bases. The CDR3 coding sequence is TGCGCCAGCAGCCAAGATAAAGGGGATGAAGCTTTCTTT. Translation gives CASSQDKGDEAFF.

The rearrangement links TRBV2 to TRBJ1-2; D uncertain. CDR3 length equals 15 residues. Trimming cost V 0 bases and J 6 bases, with 14 bases left between them. CDR1 and CDR2 (germline): SNHLY, FYNNEI. CDR3 coding DNA: TGTGCCAGCAGTGAAGCGCTGGAGGGAAGAGATGGCTACACCTTC. Translating gives CASSEALEGRDGYTF.

This clone was counted a few times. The rearrangement links TRBV9 to TRBJ2-2; TRBD2 aligns across 9 bases. J was trimmed by 0 bases and V by 0 bases; bases with no gene match: 9. CDR1 is SGDLS, CDR2 YYNGEE, per germline. The CDR3 contains 19 residues. In nucleotides, the CDR3 is TGTGCCAGCAGCGTAGAGTCCAGCGGGGGGCCTACGAACACCGGGGAGCTGTTTTTT. As protein: CASSVESSGGPTNTGELFF.

The genes are TRBV29-1 and TRBJ2-7; 7 bases are shared with TRBD2. CDR1 is SQVTM and CDR2 is ANQGSEA in the germline V gene. The CDR3 consists of 13 residues. The V gene end was trimmed by 3 bases and the J gene end by 2 bases; junction bases not matched to a gene: 4. For the CDR3, the DNA is TGCAGCGTTGATGAGGCGGGGGCCTACGAGCAGTACTTC. Protein: CSVDEAGAYEQYF.

The chain links TRBV4-3 to TRBJ1-1; D possibly corresponds to TRBD1 (5 bases). The CDR3 is made up of 13 amino acids. The germline V gene encodes CDR1 LGHNA and CDR2 YSLEER. V was clipped by 6 bases and J by 4 bases, with 12 bases between them. The CDR3 is CASRPSGATEAFF. The CDR3 coding sequence is TGCGCCAGCAGGCCAAGTGGGGCCACTGAAGCTTTCTTT.

The CDR3 DNA reads as TGTGCCACCAGCAAGACCGGGACAGGGCTCGGCTACACCTTC. This codes for CATSKTGTGLGYTF. V is TRBV15 and J is TRBJ1-2, with 9 bases aligning to TRBD1. Germline-derived CDR1 and CDR2 are LNHNV and YYDKDF (reference sequence). The ends lost 4 bases at V and 8 bases at J; junction bases unmatched: 8. This CDR3 region has 14 residues.